The T cell receptor (beta chain) described here comes from a study of blood T cells in healthy people across ages. With a J-beta primer mix and a sample-barcoded 5' primer, a second PCR ran about 7 to 12 cycles. Via MiXCR, TCRdb re-called the 5' RACE reads, giving one row per CDR3 protein. In the table there are 1.5 million to 2 million distinct CDR3 sequences, roughly 28% of which are singletons. This clonotype was observed a handful of times. The CDR3 is 13 amino acids. Germline V gene data show CDR1 as PRHDT and CDR2 as FYEKMQ (reference sequence). V was cut by 10 bases and J by 6 bases, with 19 bases left in between.

This TCR was recovered from a woman aged 25 to 39 in good health. V gene TRBV13 combines with J gene TRBJ2-7, with D unclear. The material sequenced was blood. CDR3 in DNA: TGTGCCACCCAAGGGCCCCCAACGGGCGAGCAGTACTTC. Its translation: CATQGPPTGEQYF.